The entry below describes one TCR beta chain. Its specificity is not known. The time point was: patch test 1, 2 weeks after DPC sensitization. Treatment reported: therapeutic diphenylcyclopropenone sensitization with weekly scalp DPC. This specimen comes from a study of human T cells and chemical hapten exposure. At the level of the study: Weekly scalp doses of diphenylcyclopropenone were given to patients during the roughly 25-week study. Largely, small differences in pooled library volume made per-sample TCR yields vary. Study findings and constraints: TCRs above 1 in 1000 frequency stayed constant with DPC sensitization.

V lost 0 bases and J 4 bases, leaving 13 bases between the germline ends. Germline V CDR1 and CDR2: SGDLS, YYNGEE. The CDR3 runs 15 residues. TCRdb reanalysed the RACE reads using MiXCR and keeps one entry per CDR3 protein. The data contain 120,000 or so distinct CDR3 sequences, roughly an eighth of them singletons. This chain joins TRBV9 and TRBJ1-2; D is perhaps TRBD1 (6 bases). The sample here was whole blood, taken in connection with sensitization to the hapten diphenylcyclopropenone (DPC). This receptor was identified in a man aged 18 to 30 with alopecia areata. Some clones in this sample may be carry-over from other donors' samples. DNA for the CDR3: TGTGCCAGCAGCGTAGATACAGGGAGGGGCTATGGCTACACCTTC. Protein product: CASSVDTGRGYGYTF.